One and the same sample provided the 14 T cell receptor beta chains below, sequenced in a study of cytomegalovirus exposure and HLA in healthy donors. It was with 60 Vbeta and 13 Jbeta primers that the PCR ran. The method was immunoSEQ multiplex PCR; TCRdb's version includes in-frame clones alone and lacks a portion of them. Among under 150,000 clones, approximately 61% were seen once, and the ten largest hold 2% to 3%. The sequencing input was PBMCs. These receptors came from a woman aged 40 to 50 in good health and CMV-seronegative.

The chain joins TRBV5-1 to TRBJ1-6; no reliable D call. The CDR3 contains 13 residues. V dropped 4 bases and J dropped 7 bases, with 9 bases sitting between them. The germline V gene has CDR1 SGHRS and CDR2 YFSETQ. The CDR3 DNA follows: TGCGCCAGCAGCCCTGGTGGCAATTCACCCCTCCACTTT. It is translated as CASSPGGNSPLHF.

The rearrangement joins TRBV9 to TRBJ2-7; 10 bases align to TRBD1. The V gene's germline CDR1 is SGDLS and CDR2 YYNGEE. The CDR3 spans 15 residues. Germline trimming cut 3 bases from V and 0 bases from J; bases unmatched to any gene: 3. The CDR3 protein is CASSAGTGASYEQYF. Here the CDR3 DNA reads TGTGCCAGCAGCGCCGGGACAGGGGCCTCCTACGAGCAGTACTTC.

The V call is TRBV5-1, the J call TRBJ1-5, with D perhaps TRBD1 (6 bases). This CDR3 is built from 14 residues. Germline lookup yields CDR1 SGHRS and CDR2 YFSETQ. Trimming took 3 bases from V and 2 from J, leaving 9 bases between them. The CDR3 is CASSYSGGNQPQHF. CDR3 nucleotide sequence: TGCGCCAGCAGCTACTCAGGGGGCAATCAGCCCCAGCATTTT.

V and J are TRBV7-9 and TRBJ2-1; D gene unclear. In germline, CDR1 is SEHNR, CDR2 FQNEAQ (reference sequence). V lost 1 base and J lost 3, with 7 bases in between. The CDR3 is 14 amino acids. CDR3 sequence (DNA): TGTGCCAGCAGCTTAGTCAACTACTACAATGAGCAGTTCTTC. Encoded protein: CASSLVNYYNEQFF.

This clone was picked up one time. The chain recombines TRBV7-2 with TRBJ2-1; 8 bases align to TRBD2. This CDR3 spans 16 amino acids. Germline values: CDR1 SGHTA, CDR2 FQGNSA. J was trimmed by 4 bases and V by 5 bases; bases with no gene match: 10. CDR3 coding DNA: TGTGCCAGCAGCCCCTCAGCGGGGGTCAGGTACAATGAGCAGTTCTTC. It encodes CASSPSAGVRYNEQFF.

This chain links TRBV6-5 with TRBJ1-5, with 7 positions matching TRBD1. Germline trimming cut 0 bases from V and 7 bases from J; bases unmatched to any gene: 6. Germline CDR1 is MNHEY and CDR2 is SVGAGI. There are 15 residues in the CDR3. The CDR3, as DNA: TGTGCCAGCAGTTACTCGACAGGGACTGGCCAGCCCCAGCATTTT. It translates to CASSYSTGTGQPQHF.

This clone was detected a few times. The V call is TRBV7-9, the J call TRBJ2-3; 11 bases match TRBD2. CDR3 length equals 15 residues. Germline values: CDR1 SEHNR, CDR2 FQNEAQ (reference sequence). The ends lost 8 bases at V and 5 bases at J; junction bases unmatched: 9. CDR3 protein: CASSSGGTSGDTQYF. The CDR3 DNA reads as TGTGCCAGCTCTAGCGGGGGGACAAGCGGAGATACGCAGTATTTT.

This chain uses TRBV5-1 with TRBJ1-4; 7 bases align to TRBD1. CDR3 length equals 15 residues. The V and J ends lost 2 bases and 7 bases, in that order; junction bases with no gene match: 8. Germline CDR1 and CDR2: SGHRS and YFSETQ. The CDR3 loop is CASSFLTGSVEKLFF. In DNA form, the CDR3 reads TGCGCCAGCAGCTTCCTGACAGGGTCGGTTGAAAAACTGTTTTTT.

This clone came up a few times. The chain is built from TRBV6-1 and TRBJ1-4, with D perhaps matching TRBD1 (5 bases). Trimming removed 4 bases from V and 0 bases from J, with 9 bases in between. The CDR3 loop spans 15 amino acids. CDR1 and CDR2 (germline): MNHNS, SASEGT. The CDR3 reads CASSGQGATNEKLFF. The DNA of the CDR3 is TGTGCCAGCAGTGGTCAGGGTGCAACTAATGAAAAACTGTTTTTT.

V is TRBV1 and J is TRBJ2-7; the table's TRBD1 call for D was not verified on the DNA. TRBV1 is termed a pseudogene. There are 12 residues in the CDR3. CDR3 DNA sequence: TGCACCAGCAGCCCGGACAGGGAAAGGGAGTACTTC. It is translated as CTSSPDREREYF.

V gene TRBV30 combines with J gene TRBJ2-6; TRBD1 aligns across 7 bases. Looked up from germline, CDR1 is GTSNPN and CDR2 is SVGIG (reference sequence). Germline trimming cut 2 bases from V and 2 bases from J; bases unmatched to any gene: 3. The CDR3 totals 15 residues. The CDR3 protein is CAWSKGGPGANVLTF. The CDR3 bases are TGTGCCTGGAGTAAAGGGGGCCCTGGGGCCAACGTCCTGACTTTC.

CDR3 sequence: CACHGGENTEAFF. The CDR3 nucleotides read TGTGCCTGTCACGGGGGGGAGAACACTGAAGCTTTCTTT. The chain joins TRBV30 to TRBJ1-1, with D possibly being TRBD1 (5 bases). The CDR3 spans 13 residues. V lost 6 bases and J 1 base, leaving 12 bases between the germline ends. Germline V gene sequence: CDR1 GTSNPN, CDR2 SVGIG (reference sequence).

The V and J genes are TRBV6-4 and TRBJ1-1; TRBD1 matches 7 bases. Germline-derived CDR1 and CDR2 are MRHNA and SNTAGT. The trim removed 3 bases at V and 4 bases at J, leaving 2 bases unmatched. The CDR3 loop spans 13 amino acids. CDR3 in amino acids: CASSEAGGTEAFF. The CDR3 coding sequence is TGTGCCAGCAGTGAGGCAGGGGGCACTGAAGCTTTCTTT.

The chain uses TRBV28 and TRBJ1-1; TRBD1 matches 7 bases. Per germline, CDR1 MDHEN and CDR2 SYDVKM. There are 13 residues in the CDR3. After removal of 10 bases from V and 1 base from J, the junction contained 6 bases not matched to a gene. The CDR3 loop reads CATGGRPNTEAFF. The CDR3 bases are TGTGCCACAGGGGGGCGGCCGAACACTGAAGCTTTCTTT.